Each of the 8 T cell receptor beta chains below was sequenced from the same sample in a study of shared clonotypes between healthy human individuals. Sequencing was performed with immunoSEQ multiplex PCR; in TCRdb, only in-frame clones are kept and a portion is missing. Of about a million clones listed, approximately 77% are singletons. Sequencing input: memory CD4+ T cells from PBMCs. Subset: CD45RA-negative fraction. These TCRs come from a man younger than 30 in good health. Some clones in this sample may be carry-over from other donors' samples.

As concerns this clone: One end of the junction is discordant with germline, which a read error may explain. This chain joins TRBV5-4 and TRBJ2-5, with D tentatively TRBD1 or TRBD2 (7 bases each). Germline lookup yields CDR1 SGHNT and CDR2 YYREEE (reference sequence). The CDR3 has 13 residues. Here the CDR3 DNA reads TGCGCCAGCAGCAGGGGGGGTGTAGAGACCCAGTACTTC. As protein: CASSRGGVETQYF. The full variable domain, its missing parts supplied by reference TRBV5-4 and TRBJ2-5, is ETGVTQSPTHLIKTRGQQVTLRCSSQSGHNTVSWYQQALGQGPQFIFQYYREEENGRGNFPPRFSGLQFPNYSSELNVNALELDDSALYLCASSRGGVETQYFGPGTRLLVL.

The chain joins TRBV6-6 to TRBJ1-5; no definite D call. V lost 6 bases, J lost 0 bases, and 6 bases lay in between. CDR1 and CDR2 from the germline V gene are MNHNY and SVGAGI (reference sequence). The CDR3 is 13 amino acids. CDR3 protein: CASRSISNQPQHF. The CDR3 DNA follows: TGTGCCAGCAGGTCAATTAGCAATCAGCCCCAGCATTTT.

CDR3 DNA sequence: TGCGCCAGCAGCCAAGGCGGGAGAAGGTCCTACAATGAGCAGTTCTTC. Amino acids: CASSQGGRRSYNEQFF. The V call is TRBV4-1, the J call TRBJ2-1; 7 bases map to TRBD2. Germline assignment: CDR1 MGHRA and CDR2 YSYEKL. J gave up 1 base and V 1 base, and 4 bases lay outside the gene matches. This CDR3 has 16 residues.

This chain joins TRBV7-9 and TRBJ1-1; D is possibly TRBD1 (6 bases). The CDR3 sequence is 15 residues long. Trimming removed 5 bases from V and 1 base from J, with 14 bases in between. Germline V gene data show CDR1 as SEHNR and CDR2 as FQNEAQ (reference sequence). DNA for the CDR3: TGTGCCAGCAGCCAGGGGACGCGGGGGAACACTGAAGCTTTCTTT. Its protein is CASSQGTRGNTEAFF.

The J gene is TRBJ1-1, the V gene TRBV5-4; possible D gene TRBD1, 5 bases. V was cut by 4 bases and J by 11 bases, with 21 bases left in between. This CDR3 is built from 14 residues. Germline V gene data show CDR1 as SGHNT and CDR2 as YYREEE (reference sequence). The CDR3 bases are TGTGCCAGCAGCCTCGGGACCGTCCGAAGAGGGGCTTTCTTT. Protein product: CASSLGTVRRGAFF.

The CDR3, as DNA: TGCGCCAGCAGTTCCGGGACCTATGGGACCTACGAGCAGTACTTC. Protein sequence: CASSSGTYGTYEQYF. The V call is TRBV5-1, the J call TRBJ2-7, with D perhaps TRBD1 or TRBD2 (5 bases each). The CDR3 extends over 15 amino acids. Germline CDR1 and CDR2: SGHRS and YFSETQ. Trimming took off 5 bases at V and 2 bases at J, with 17 bases between the two ends.

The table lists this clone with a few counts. As DNA, the CDR3 is TGTGCCAGCAGCCAAGGGCCCGAACTAGCGGGAGCCGGGGAGCAGTTCTTC. It specifies CASSQGPELAGAGEQFF. The rearrangement uses TRBV14 and TRBJ2-1; TRBD2 matches at 11 bases. This CDR3 is 17 amino acids long. Losses at the gene ends were 1 base for V and 10 bases for J; bases not matched to a gene: 12. Germline V lookup: CDR1 SGHDN, CDR2 FVKESK. The full variable domain, its missing parts supplied by reference TRBV14 and TRBJ2-1, is EAGVTQFPSHSVIEKGQTVTLRCDPISGHDNLYWYRRVMGKEIKFLLHFVKESKQDESGMPNNRFLAERTGGTYSTLKVQPAELEDSGVYFCASSQGPELAGAGEQFFGPGTRLTVL.

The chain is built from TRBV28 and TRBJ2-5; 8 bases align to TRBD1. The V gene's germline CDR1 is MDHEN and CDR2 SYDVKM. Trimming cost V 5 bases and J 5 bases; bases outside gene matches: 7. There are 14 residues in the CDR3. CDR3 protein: CASSKTTGAETQYF. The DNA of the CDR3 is TGTGCCAGCAGTAAAACGACAGGGGCGGAGACCCAGTACTTC.